The subject of this entry is one TCR beta chain. As yet, its antigen is unknown. The time point here: week 5, during vaccination. In the vaccine, a single dose held 300 ug of the mutant IDH1 20-mer peptide, along with topical imiquimod. The sample belongs to a study of a mutant IDH1 vaccine in newly diagnosed glioma. Across the study: Treated patients had a mean age of roughly 39 years and an approximately 62% male, approximately 38% female split. Beforehand, treatment had been radiotherapy, temozolomide, or both; the majority received both.

Sequenced by immunoSEQ multiplex PCR; TCRdb stores in-frame clones only, minus some. The sample includes around 23,000 clones, around 79% of them seen just once. Sequences were derived from PBMCs, sampled from a glioma patient whose treatment included an IDH1 peptide vaccine. The receptor comes from a man between 40 and 49 years old with glioma.

CDR3 residues: CASSFNPTSLNTGELFF. CDR3 bases: TGTGCCAGTAGTTTCAATCCGACTAGCCTGAACACCGGGGAGCTGTTTTTT. V gene TRBV19 combines with J gene TRBJ2-2; 7 positions agree with TRBD2. V dropped 5 bases and J dropped 1; count of bases not matched to a gene: 10. The CDR3 extends over 17 amino acids. The germline V gene has CDR1 LNHDA and CDR2 SQIVND (reference sequence).